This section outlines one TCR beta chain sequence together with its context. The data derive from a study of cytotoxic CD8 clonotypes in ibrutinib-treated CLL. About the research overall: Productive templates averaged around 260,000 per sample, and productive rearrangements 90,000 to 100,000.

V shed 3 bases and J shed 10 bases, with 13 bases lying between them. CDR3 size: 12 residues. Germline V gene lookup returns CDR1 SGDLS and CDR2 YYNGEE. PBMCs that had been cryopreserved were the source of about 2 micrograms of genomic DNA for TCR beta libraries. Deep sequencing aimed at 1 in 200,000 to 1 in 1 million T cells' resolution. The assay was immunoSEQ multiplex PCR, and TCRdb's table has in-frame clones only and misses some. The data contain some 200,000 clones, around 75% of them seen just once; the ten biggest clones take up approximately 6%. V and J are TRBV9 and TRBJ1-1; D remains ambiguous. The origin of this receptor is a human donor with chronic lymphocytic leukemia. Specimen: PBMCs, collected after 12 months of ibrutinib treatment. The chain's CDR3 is CASSALKVGAFF. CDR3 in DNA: TGTGCCAGCAGCGCGCTAAAAGTGGGAGCTTTCTTT.